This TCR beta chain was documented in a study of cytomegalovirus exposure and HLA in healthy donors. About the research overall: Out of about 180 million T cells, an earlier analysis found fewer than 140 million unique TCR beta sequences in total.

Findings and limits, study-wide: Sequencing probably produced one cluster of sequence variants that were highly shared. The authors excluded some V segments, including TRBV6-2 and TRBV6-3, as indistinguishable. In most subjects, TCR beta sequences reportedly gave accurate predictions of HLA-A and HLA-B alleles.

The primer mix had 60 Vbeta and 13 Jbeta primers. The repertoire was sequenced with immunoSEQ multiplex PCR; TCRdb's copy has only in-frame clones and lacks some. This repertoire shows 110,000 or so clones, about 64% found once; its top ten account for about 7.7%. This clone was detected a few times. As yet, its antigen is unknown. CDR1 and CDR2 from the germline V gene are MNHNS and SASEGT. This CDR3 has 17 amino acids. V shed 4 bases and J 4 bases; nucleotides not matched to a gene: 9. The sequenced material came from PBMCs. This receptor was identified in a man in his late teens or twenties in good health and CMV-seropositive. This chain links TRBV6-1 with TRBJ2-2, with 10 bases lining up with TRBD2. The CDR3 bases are TGTGCCAGCAGTGCTTCGACACTAGCGGGGATCACCGGGGAGCTGTTTTTT. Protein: CASSASTLAGITGELFF.